This entry is about one T cell receptor beta chain. Trimming pared 5 bases from V and 4 bases from J, leaving 14 bases between. CDR3 length: 14 amino acids. The germline V gene encodes CDR1 SGHVS and CDR2 FNYEAQ. The data are from a study of PD-1 blockade in mismatch repair-deficient tumors. Clones were read by immunoSEQ multiplex PCR, and TCRdb kept only the in-frame ones, dropping some. Of 40,000 to 60,000 clones listed, over 65% were seen once; the top ten hold 2.5% to 4%. PCR or immunohistochemistry showed mismatch repair deficiency in every enrolled patient. This TCR was recovered from an adult with mismatch repair-deficient cancer. The specimen was peripheral blood, collected 4 weeks after starting pembrolizumab. The chain joins TRBV7-6 to TRBJ1-1; D remains ambiguous. The CDR3 sequence: CASSPRWPATEAFF. For the CDR3, the DNA is TGTGCCAGCAGCCCCCGCTGGCCTGCCACTGAAGCTTTCTTT.